This entry is about one TCR beta chain. What it binds is not known. These data originate in a study of vaccination effects on CD4 cells after COVID-19. Study overall: Samples collected post-vaccine were obtained a median of 72 days after the second dose. Overall study findings and caveats: Substantial clonal contraction characterized both infection- and vaccine-induced clones late after vaccination.

Scientists isolated CD4+ T cells after a roughly 10-day culture period ended. The cohort was immunized with two doses of either the BNT162b2 or mRNA-1273 vaccine. The healthy vaccine recipients, who had no prior SARS-CoV-2 infection, showed negative nucleocapsid antibodies. Half-medium replacement with IL-2 medium occurred on days 3 and 7. Assay: immunoSEQ multiplex PCR; the TCRdb copy retains only in-frame clones and omits some. In the table there are just under 75,000 clones, 73% of which are singletons. The CDR3 consists of 13 residues. The junction had 6 bases not matched to a gene; V was cut back by 6 bases and J by 8 bases. From germline, CDR1 is MNHEY and CDR2 SMNVEV (reference sequence).

This chain uses TRBV27 with TRBJ2-4; 8 bases match TRBD1. Material: CD4+ T cells from PBMCs cultured without peptide, obtained after COVID-19 vaccination. This TCR was recovered from a human donor who received a COVID-19 vaccine. The CDR3 nucleotides read TGTGCCAGCAGACGGACAGGGATGTACATTCAGTACTTC. It is translated as CASRRTGMYIQYF.